Following are 15 T cell receptor beta chains from one sample sequenced in a study of metastatic and nonmetastatic thyroid tumors. Each patient came to thyroid surgery without any prior treatment (of any kind). TCRdb re-clonotyped the PCR reads via MiXCR. The sample yields fewer than 5,000 clones, 22% seen once. Sequencing was done on a sample of tumor tissue. These receptors were collected from a male donor with papillary thyroid cancer or a benign thyroid nodule (not recorded which). Some clones in this sample may be carry-over from other donors' samples.

The chain has TRBV5-1 and TRBJ2-2; perhaps TRBD1 as D (6 bases). V was pared by 4 bases and J by 7 bases, with 11 bases between. Germline-derived CDR1 and CDR2 are SGHRS and YFSETQ. This CDR3 has 13 residues. In DNA, the CDR3 is TGCGCCAGCAGCCTACAGGGTGACGGGGAGCTGTTTTTT. The encoded protein is CASSLQGDGELFF.

The chain is built from TRBV28 and TRBJ2-3; perhaps TRBD2 as D (5 bases). V shed 6 bases and J shed 0 bases, with 10 bases lying between them. Germline V gene data show CDR1 as MDHEN and CDR2 as SYDVKM. There are 14 residues in the CDR3. In DNA form, the CDR3 reads TGTGCCAGCAGCTCGGGGTCTAGCACAGATACGCAGTATTTT. Encoded protein: CASSSGSSTDTQYF.

The chain has TRBV6-1 and TRBJ1-6; 7 bases fit TRBD1. The germline V gene encodes CDR1 MNHNS and CDR2 SASEGT. The CDR3 covers 16 residues. J lost 0 bases, V lost 11 bases, and 10 bases had no gene match. The CDR3 region is CAGKARDSSYNSPLHF. The DNA of the CDR3 is TGTGCCGGCAAAGCCCGGGACAGCTCCTATAATTCACCCCTCCACTTT.

This clone was picked up many times. The chain recombines TRBV11-2 with TRBJ2-3; possibly TRBD1 for D (6 bases). The CDR3 extends over 15 amino acids. Per the germline V gene, CDR1 is SGHAT and CDR2 is FQNNGV. Trimming left V 5 bases short and J 0 bases short, with 12 bases between. CDR3 nucleotides: TGTGCCAGCAGCCACTACAGGGTAAGCACAGATACGCAGTATTTT. Protein: CASSHYRVSTDTQYF.

CDR3 in DNA: TGTGCCAGCAGCTCTCCGGAGGAAGGGGTAGCGGGAGAGCTGTACGAGCAGTACTTC. This gives the protein CASSSPEEGVAGELYEQYF. The V and J genes are TRBV11-2 and TRBJ2-7; 9 nucleotides match TRBD2. The CDR3 spans 19 residues. Germline values: CDR1 SGHAT, CDR2 FQNNGV. J gave up 4 bases and V 4 bases, and 20 bases lay outside the gene matches.

A few counts support this clone. The chain recombines TRBV6-5 with TRBJ2-5; D might be TRBD1 (5 bases). The length of the CDR3 is 12 residues. V was cut by 6 bases and J by 4 bases, with 9 bases left in between. CDR1 and CDR2 (germline): MNHEY, SVGAGI. CDR3 in DNA: TGTGCCAGCAGGACAGTAGGAGAGACCCAGTACTTC. It encodes CASRTVGETQYF.

This sequence joins TRBV28 and TRBJ1-2; 8 nucleotides agree with TRBD1. The CDR3 sequence is 14 residues long. Germline V lookup: CDR1 MDHEN, CDR2 SYDVKM. With V trimmed by 8 bases and J by 3 bases, 8 bases remained unmatched. This CDR3 reads CASFPLGQDYGYTF. The CDR3 bases are TGTGCCAGCTTCCCCCTGGGACAGGACTATGGCTACACCTTC.

In its sample, this clone ranks as medium-sized. The rearrangement joins TRBV6-1 to TRBJ2-7; the D is unclear. Trimming left V 6 bases short and J 1 base short, with 16 bases between. CDR3 length equals 15 residues. Germline V lookup: CDR1 MNHNS, CDR2 SASEGT. CDR3 loop: CASSPIGQLSYEQYF. The CDR3 region has the DNA TGTGCCAGCAGCCCAATCGGGCAACTTTCCTACGAGCAGTACTTC.

CDR3 nucleotides: TGCAGCGGCTATGGGACTAGCGGGAGGGGCGTCTCCTACGAGCAGTACTTC. This gives the protein CSGYGTSGRGVSYEQYF. The rearrangement joins TRBV20-1 to TRBJ2-7, with TRBD2 matching 16 bases. Germline V gene sequence: CDR1 DFQATT, CDR2 SNEGSKA (reference sequence). This CDR3 comprises 17 residues.

The chain combines TRBV6-1 with TRBJ2-7, with D maybe TRBD1 (6 bases). The CDR3 sequence is 15 residues long. The V gene lost 5 bases and the J gene lost 3 bases, with 17 bases spanning the gap. Germline V gene sequence: CDR1 MNHNS, CDR2 SASEGT. The CDR3 DNA reads TGTGCCAGCAGTCCCCTTCCGGGACACCTCTACGAGCAGTACTTC. It encodes CASSPLPGHLYEQYF.

This clone has only a few counts. This rearrangement joins TRBV11-3 to TRBJ2-6, with a weak D call TRBD2 (5 bases). Germline V CDR1 and CDR2: SGHNT, YENEEA. V gave up 1 base and J gave up 9 bases, with 10 bases separating them. This CDR3 is built from 14 residues. The CDR3, as DNA: TGTGCCAGCAGCTTAGTTCGGGGAGTCAACGTCCTGACTTTC. Its translation is CASSLVRGVNVLTF.

The chain uses TRBV28 and TRBJ2-5; 8 nucleotides match TRBD1. The CDR3 extends over 15 amino acids. Germline CDR1 is MDHEN and CDR2 is SYDVKM. Unmatched junction bases numbered 9, after V lost 5 bases and J lost 4 bases. CDR3 in amino acids: CASSRTGLRGETQYF. CDR3 nucleotide sequence: TGTGCCAGCAGTAGGACAGGGCTACGGGGAGAGACCCAGTACTTC.

In this sample, this clone turned up many times. This chain joins TRBV7-9 and TRBJ2-4; no clear D. Germline loops: CDR1 SEHNR, CDR2 FQNEAQ (reference sequence). V gave up 1 base and J gave up 0 bases, with 7 bases separating them. CDR3 length equals 15 residues. CDR3 in DNA: TGTGCCAGCAGCTTAGAAGGGTTAGCCAAAAACATTCAGTACTTC. As protein: CASSLEGLAKNIQYF.

This clone turned up a few times. The gene calls are TRBV12-3 or TRBV12-4 and TRBJ2-2, with D perhaps TRBD1 (6 bases). The V and J ends lost 7 bases and 6 bases respectively, with 12 bases between them. The CDR3 runs 13 residues. The CDR3 DNA follows: TGTGCCAGCAAAGTAGAGGGGGCCGGGGAGCTGTTTTTT. Its protein product is CASKVEGAGELFF.

This clone was detected many times. The CDR3 reads CASSSRLAKNIQYF. The CDR3 DNA reads TGTGCCAGCAGTTCGCGGTTAGCCAAAAACATTCAGTACTTC. J is TRBJ2-4 and V is TRBV27; D not resolved. The germline CDR1 and CDR2 sequences are MNHEY and SMNVEV (reference sequence). The CDR3 length is 14 residues. V lost 4 bases and J 0 bases, leaving 7 bases between the germline ends.